This TCR beta chain was identified in a study of T cell responses to AZD1222 COVID-19 vaccine. Clones were read by immunoSEQ multiplex PCR, and TCRdb kept only the in-frame ones, dropping some. The repertoire holds fewer than 150,000 clones, with 85% to 95% as singletons. This CDR3 has 12 residues. Trimming shortened V by 7 bases and J by 6 bases, and 9 bases separated the two germline ends. The TCR originated in an adult who received the AZD1222 COVID-19 vaccine. The sample here was peripheral blood, taken 28 days after the second AZD1222 dose. The chain links TRBV12-3 or TRBV12-4 to TRBJ1-4; the D gene is possibly TRBD1 (6 bases). This chain's CDR3 is CASNRAHEKLFF. The CDR3 DNA reads TGTGCCAGCAACAGGGCCCATGAAAAACTGTTTTTT.